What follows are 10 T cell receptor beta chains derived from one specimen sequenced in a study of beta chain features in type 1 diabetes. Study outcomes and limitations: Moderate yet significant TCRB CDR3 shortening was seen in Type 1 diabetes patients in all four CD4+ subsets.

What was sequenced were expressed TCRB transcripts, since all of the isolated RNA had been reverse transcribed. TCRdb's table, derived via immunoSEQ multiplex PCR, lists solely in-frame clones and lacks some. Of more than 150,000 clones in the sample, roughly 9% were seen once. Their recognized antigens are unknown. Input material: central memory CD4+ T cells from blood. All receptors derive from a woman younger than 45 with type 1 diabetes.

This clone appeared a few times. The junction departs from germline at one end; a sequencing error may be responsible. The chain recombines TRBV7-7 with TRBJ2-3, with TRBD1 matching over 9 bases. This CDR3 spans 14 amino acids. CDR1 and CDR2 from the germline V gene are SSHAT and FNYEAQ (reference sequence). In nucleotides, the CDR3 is TGTGCTAGCAGCCAAGGACAGGGGACAGATACGCAGTATTTT. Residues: CASSQGQGTDTQYF.

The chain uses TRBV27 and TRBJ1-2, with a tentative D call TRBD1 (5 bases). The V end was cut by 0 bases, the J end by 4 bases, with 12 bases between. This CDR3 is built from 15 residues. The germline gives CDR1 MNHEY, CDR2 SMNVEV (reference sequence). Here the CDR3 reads CASSLSGRVVYGYTF. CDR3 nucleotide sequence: TGTGCCAGCAGTTTATCGGGCAGGGTAGTCTATGGCTACACCTTC.

CDR3 sequence reads: CASSSQGQGWAQPQHF. The CDR3, as DNA: TGTGCCAGCAGTTCCCAAGGACAGGGATGGGCTCAGCCCCAGCATTTT. V gene TRBV6-5 combines with J gene TRBJ1-5, with TRBD1 matching 8 bases. V lost 4 bases to trimming and J lost 6 bases; unmatched junction nucleotides: 11. There are 16 residues in the CDR3. Germline CDR1 is MNHEY and CDR2 is SVGAGI.

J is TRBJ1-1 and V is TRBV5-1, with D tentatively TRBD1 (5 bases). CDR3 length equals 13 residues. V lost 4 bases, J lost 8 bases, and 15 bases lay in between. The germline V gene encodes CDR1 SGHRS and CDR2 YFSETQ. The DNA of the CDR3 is TGCGCCAGCAGCCATACGGACAAGAGGGAAGCTTTCTTT. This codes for CASSHTDKREAFF.

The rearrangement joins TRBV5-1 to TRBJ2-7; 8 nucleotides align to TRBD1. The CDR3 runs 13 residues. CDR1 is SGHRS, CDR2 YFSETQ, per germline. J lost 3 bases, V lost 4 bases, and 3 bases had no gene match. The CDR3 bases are TGCGCCAGCAGCCGGACAGGGAGCTACGAGCAGTACTTC. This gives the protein CASSRTGSYEQYF.

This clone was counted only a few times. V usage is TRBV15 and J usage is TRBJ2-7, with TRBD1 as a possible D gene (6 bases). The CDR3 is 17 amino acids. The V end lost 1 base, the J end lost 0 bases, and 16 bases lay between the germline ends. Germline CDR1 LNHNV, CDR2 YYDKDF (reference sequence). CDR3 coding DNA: TGTGCCACCAGCAGAGGCCCAGGGCAGGGGAGCTCCTACGAGCAGTACTTC. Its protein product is CATSRGPGQGSSYEQYF. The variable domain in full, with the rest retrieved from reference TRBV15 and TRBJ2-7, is DAMVIQNPRYQVTQFGKPVTLSCSQTLNHNVMYWYQQKSSQAPKLLFHYYDKDFNNEADTPDNFQSRRPNTSFCFLDIRSPGLGDTAMYLCATSRGPGQGSSYEQYFGPGTRLTVT.

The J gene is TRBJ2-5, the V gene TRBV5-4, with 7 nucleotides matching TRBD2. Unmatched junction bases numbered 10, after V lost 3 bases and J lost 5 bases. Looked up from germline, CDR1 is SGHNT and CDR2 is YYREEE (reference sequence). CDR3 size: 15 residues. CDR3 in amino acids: CASSSPTSPGETQYF. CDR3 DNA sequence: TGTGCCAGCAGCTCCCCGACTAGCCCGGGGGAGACCCAGTACTTC.

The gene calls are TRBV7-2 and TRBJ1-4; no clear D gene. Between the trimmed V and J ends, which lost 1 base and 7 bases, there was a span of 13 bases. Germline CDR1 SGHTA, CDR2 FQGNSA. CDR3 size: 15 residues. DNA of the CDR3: TGTGCCAGCAGCTTAGGGCCAGAGGGTTTTGAAAAACTGTTTTTT. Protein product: CASSLGPEGFEKLFF.

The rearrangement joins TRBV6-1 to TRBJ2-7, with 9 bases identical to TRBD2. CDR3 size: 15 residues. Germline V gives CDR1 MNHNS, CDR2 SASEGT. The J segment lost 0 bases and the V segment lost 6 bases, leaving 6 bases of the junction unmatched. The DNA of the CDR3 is TGTGCCAGCAGCCTCGAGACTAGCGGCTCCTACGAGCAGTACTTC. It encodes CASSLETSGSYEQYF.

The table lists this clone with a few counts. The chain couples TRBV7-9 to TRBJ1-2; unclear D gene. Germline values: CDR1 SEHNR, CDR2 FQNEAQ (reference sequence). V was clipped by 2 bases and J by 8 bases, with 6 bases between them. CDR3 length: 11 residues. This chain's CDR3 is CASSLSEGYTF. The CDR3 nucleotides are TGTGCCAGCAGCTTATCGGAGGGCTACACCTTC.